These 30 T cell receptor beta chains share one sample of origin, sequenced in a study of CD8 T cells in ankylosing spondylitis. TCRdb reprocessed the 5' RACE reads via MiXCR and lists one record per CDR3 protein. The sample yields under 250,000 distinct CDR3 sequences, about 30% seen once. Sequenced material: blood, either unsorted or a sorted T cell fraction (not recorded which). These receptors all come from a male donor with ankylosing spondylitis or in good health (not recorded which).

The V gene is TRBV20-1, the J gene TRBJ2-3; TRBD2 matches at 13 bases. The CDR3 extends over 17 amino acids. The germline CDR1 and CDR2 sequences are DFQATT and SNEGSKA (reference sequence). J lost 0 bases, V lost 0 bases, and 3 bases had no gene match. CDR3 sequence: CSARDPTSGGSTDTQYF. In DNA form, the CDR3 reads TGCAGTGCTAGAGATCCGACTAGCGGGGGGAGCACAGATACGCAGTATTTT.

This clonotype was seen ten or more times. This chain connects TRBV20-1 to TRBJ2-7; D possibly matches TRBD1 or TRBD2 (5 bases each). V dropped 6 bases and J dropped 4 bases, with 19 bases sitting between them. Germline V lookup: CDR1 DFQATT, CDR2 SNEGSKA (reference sequence). This CDR3 is built from 14 residues. The DNA for the CDR3 is TGCAGTGCCGACGGGACCGTGGCACATTACGAGCAGTACTTC. Its protein is CSADGTVAHYEQYF.

This chain connects TRBV12-3 or TRBV12-4 to TRBJ1-1, with unresolved D. The CDR3 runs 14 residues. V gave up 8 bases and J gave up 1 base, with 14 bases separating them. CDR3 sequence reads: CASSLLGRNTEAFF. In nucleotides, the CDR3 is TGTGCCAGCTCACTCCTGGGGAGGAACACTGAAGCTTTCTTT.

V is TRBV20-1 and J is TRBJ2-7; 10 bases agree with TRBD2. CDR1 and CDR2 (germline): DFQATT, SNEGSKA (reference sequence). CDR3 length: 14 amino acids. The junction had 4 bases not matched to a gene; V was cut back by 2 bases and J by 3 bases. CDR3 sequence: CSARPLAGYYEQYF. The CDR3 DNA reads as TGCAGTGCTAGACCACTAGCGGGGTACTACGAGCAGTACTTC.

This sequence joins TRBV6-1 and TRBJ1-1; the D gene is possibly TRBD1 (6 bases). The V end was cut by 6 bases, the J end by 8 bases, with 16 bases between. CDR3 length equals 13 residues. CDR1 and CDR2 (germline): MNHNS, SASEGT. CDR3 sequence: CASSPMTGQEAFF. In nucleotides, the CDR3 is TGTGCCAGCAGCCCCATGACAGGACAAGAAGCTTTCTTT.

This clonotype came up a few times. The genes are TRBV7-9 and TRBJ2-1; D is perhaps TRBD2 (7 bases). The CDR3 totals 13 residues. V dropped 9 bases and J dropped 2 bases, with 11 bases sitting between them. CDR1 is SEHNR and CDR2 is FQNEAQ in the germline V gene (reference sequence). The CDR3 DNA is TGTGCCAGTAGGGGGGGGACCTACAATGAGCAGTTCTTC. Protein product: CASRGGTYNEQFF.

This clonotype showed up many times. The V gene is TRBV20-1, the J gene TRBJ2-2; 9 bases match TRBD1. This CDR3 is built from 14 residues. V lost 5 bases, J lost 2 bases, and 3 bases stayed unmatched. Germline lookup yields CDR1 DFQATT and CDR2 SNEGSKA (reference sequence). The CDR3 coding sequence is TGCAGTGCTCAGGACAGGGGAAACACCGGGGAGCTGTTTTTT. This codes for CSAQDRGNTGELFF.

The J gene is TRBJ2-4, the V gene TRBV15; D call uncertain. CDR1 is LNHNV, CDR2 YYDKDF, per germline (reference sequence). The germline V and J ends were trimmed by 1 base and 7 bases, with 11 bases remaining between them. The CDR3 has 14 residues. CDR3 in amino acids: CATSRVGDGNIQYF. CDR3 nucleotides: TGTGCCACCAGCAGAGTTGGGGATGGGAACATTCAGTACTTC.

J is TRBJ1-5 and V is TRBV29-1; tentative D call: TRBD1 (5 bases). Trimming pared 4 bases from V and 0 bases from J, leaving 13 bases between. This CDR3 spans 15 amino acids. The V gene's germline CDR1 is SQVTM and CDR2 ANQGSEA. CDR3 DNA: TGCAGCGTTGTGTGGGGGACCCATAGCAATCAGCCCCAGCATTTT. It translates to CSVVWGTHSNQPQHF.

The CDR3 DNA sequence: TGCAGCGTTGAATCCGCCAGGGAGTTAGCAGATACGCAGTATTTT. It specifies CSVESARELADTQYF. This chain links TRBV29-1 with TRBJ2-3; D assignment may be TRBD1 or TRBD2 (5 bases each). The CDR3 sequence is 15 residues long. Germline lookup yields CDR1 SQVTM and CDR2 ANQGSEA. V was trimmed by 2 bases and J by 4 bases, leaving 16 bases between them.

This rearrangement joins TRBV20-1 to TRBJ2-7; D gene uncertain. V lost 6 bases and J 0 bases, leaving 18 bases between the germline ends. Per the germline V gene, CDR1 is DFQATT and CDR2 is SNEGSKA (reference sequence). The CDR3 sequence is 15 residues long. CDR3 in amino acids: CSAKLLTRNSYEQYF. CDR3 DNA sequence: TGCAGTGCCAAACTACTAACGAGAAACTCCTACGAGCAGTACTTC.

This clonotype was detected a few times. The CDR3 spells CSATKDTQYF. The CDR3 region has the DNA TGCAGTGCTACCAAAGATACGCAGTATTTT. The genes are TRBV20-1 and TRBJ2-3; no clear D. This CDR3 is built from 10 residues. With 4 bases removed from V and 5 bases from J, the gap between germline ends came to 4 bases. The germline V gene encodes CDR1 DFQATT and CDR2 SNEGSKA (reference sequence).

This chain connects TRBV20-1 to TRBJ2-7; either TRBD1 or TRBD2 may fit D (6 bases each). The CDR3 is made up of 14 amino acids. Trimming removed 5 bases at V and 6 bases at J, with 20 bases between. CDR1 DFQATT and CDR2 SNEGSKA come from the germline V gene (reference sequence). CDR3 sequence: CSALWTGDTREQYF. The CDR3 DNA follows: TGCAGTGCTCTGTGGACGGGGGACACGCGCGAGCAGTACTTC.

The rearrangement uses TRBV20-1 and TRBJ2-3; D ambiguous. CDR1 is DFQATT, CDR2 SNEGSKA, per germline (reference sequence). The CDR3 length is 13 residues. DNA of the CDR3: TGCAGCCTCGCGGCCGGAAGCACAGATACGCAGTATTTT. Its protein is CSLAAGSTDTQYF.

The chain links TRBV10-3 to TRBJ2-7, with D possibly being TRBD2 (5 bases). CDR3 length: 17 amino acids. The V and J ends lost 0 bases and 7 bases respectively, with 22 bases between them. Per germline, CDR1 ENHRY and CDR2 SYGVKD. The CDR3 DNA sequence: TGTGCCATCAGTGAGTCTGGCGGGCAGAGCCTCTCTAGGGAGCAGTACTTC. It specifies CAISESGGQSLSREQYF.

The chain carries TRBV6-1 and TRBJ1-1; D gene unclear. Germline values: CDR1 MNHNS, CDR2 SASEGT. The CDR3 has 15 residues. The V and J ends lost 5 bases and 1 base respectively, with 14 bases between them. Here the CDR3 reads CASSRIQSGNTEAFF. The CDR3 bases are TGTGCCAGCAGTCGTATTCAATCGGGGAACACTGAAGCTTTCTTT.

This clonotype showed up many times. The CDR3 coding sequence is TGCAGTGCTAGACCAACGACAGGGAATGAGCAGTTCTTC. Protein: CSARPTTGNEQFF. V gene TRBV20-1 combines with J gene TRBJ2-1; TRBD1 agrees at 7 bases. This CDR3 is built from 13 residues. The V segment lost 2 bases and the J segment 7 bases; nucleotides outside the gene matches: 5. Germline V gene lookup returns CDR1 DFQATT and CDR2 SNEGSKA (reference sequence).

The rearrangement joins TRBV29-1 to TRBJ2-1; D uncertain. CDR3 size: 11 residues. V was trimmed by 2 bases and J by 12 bases, leaving 11 bases between them. Germline values: CDR1 SQVTM, CDR2 ANQGSEA. CDR3 coding DNA: TGCAGCGTTGAATTCGGCGCCAGGCAGTTCTTC. Its translation is CSVEFGARQFF.

This clonotype was detected a few times. The chain recombines TRBV5-6 with TRBJ1-1; D call uncertain. The CDR3 is made up of 15 amino acids. The germline V gene encodes CDR1 SGHDT and CDR2 YYEEEE. Between the trimmed V and J ends, which lost 4 bases and 6 bases, there was a span of 19 bases. CDR3 amino acids: CASSLDGSEVPEAFF. The CDR3, as DNA: TGTGCCAGCAGCCTTGACGGGAGCGAGGTTCCTGAAGCTTTCTTT.

This clonotype was counted a few times. The CDR3 DNA reads TGTGCCAGCGGGTCGACAGGGAACTCTGGAAACACCATATATTTT. The encoded protein is CASGSTGNSGNTIYF. The chain joins TRBV5-4 to TRBJ1-3; 7 bases match TRBD1. V dropped 7 bases and J dropped 0; count of bases not matched to a gene: 7. The germline CDR1 and CDR2 sequences are SGHNT and YYREEE (reference sequence). There are 15 residues in the CDR3. Drawing the rest from reference TRBV5-4 and TRBJ1-3, the complete variable domain is ETGVTQSPTHLIKTRGQQVTLRCSSQSGHNTVSWYQQALGQGPQFIFQYYREEENGRGNFPPRFSGLQFPNYSSELNVNALELDDSALYLCASGSTGNSGNTIYFGEGSWLTVV.

This sequence joins TRBV20-1 and TRBJ2-4; D is tentatively TRBD1 or TRBD2 (5 bases each). From germline, CDR1 is DFQATT and CDR2 SNEGSKA (reference sequence). V lost 2 bases, J lost 0 bases, and 11 bases lay in between. The CDR3 length is 15 residues. CDR3 in amino acids: CSARRDAGAKNIQYF. The DNA of the CDR3 is TGCAGTGCTAGACGGGACGCTGGAGCCAAAAACATTCAGTACTTC.

The V call is TRBV11-2, the J call TRBJ2-1; TRBD2 agrees at 12 bases. The ends lost 5 bases at V and 7 bases at J; junction bases unmatched: 9. Germline assignment: CDR1 SGHAT and CDR2 FQNNGV. This CDR3 has 16 amino acids. CDR3 nucleotides: TGTGCCAGCAGCCCTCTAGCGGGGGGGTACGTAAATGAGCAGTTCTTC. This sequence encodes CASSPLAGGYVNEQFF.

This clonotype was seen more than once but under ten times. This chain joins TRBV12-3 or TRBV12-4 and TRBJ1-3; 9 positions match TRBD1. The junction had 0 bases not matched to a gene; V was cut back by 4 bases and J by 2 bases. The CDR3 runs to 14 residues. This CDR3 reads CASSWDRAGNTIYF. The CDR3 DNA follows: TGTGCCAGCAGTTGGGACAGGGCTGGAAACACCATATATTTT.

The rearrangement joins TRBV28 to TRBJ1-2; D unclear. The V end lost 6 bases, the J end lost 2 bases, and 19 bases lay between the germline ends. The CDR3 is 16 residues long. CDR1 is MDHEN, CDR2 SYDVKM, per germline. The CDR3 spells CASRSLRTDYNYGYTF. CDR3 DNA: TGTGCCAGCAGGTCCCTCCGGACGGACTACAACTATGGCTACACCTTC.

This clonotype was picked up a small number of times. The V gene is TRBV20-1, the J gene TRBJ2-7, with TRBD1 matching 7 bases. Germline assignment: CDR1 DFQATT and CDR2 SNEGSKA (reference sequence). The length of the CDR3 is 12 residues. The J segment lost 3 bases and the V segment lost 6 bases, leaving 5 bases of the junction unmatched. The CDR3 reads CSANRGVYEQYF. The CDR3 nucleotides read TGCAGTGCAAACAGGGGAGTCTACGAGCAGTACTTC.

The chain couples TRBV4-1 to TRBJ2-1, with D hard to call. V shed 5 bases and J shed 9 bases, with 14 bases lying between them. The CDR3 covers 13 residues. Germline lookup yields CDR1 MGHRA and CDR2 YSYEKL. Here the CDR3 reads CASSYWVRSEQFF. DNA for the CDR3: TGCGCCAGCAGCTATTGGGTGAGGAGTGAGCAGTTCTTC.

The CDR3 DNA reads as TGCAGTGCCCAGAGGGCCGGCGGGGGGTCCTACAATGAGCAGTTCTTC. This gives the protein CSAQRAGGGSYNEQFF. The chain couples TRBV20-1 to TRBJ2-1, with TRBD2 matching over 8 bases. V shed 6 bases, J shed 1 base, and the junction held 11 bases outside the gene matches. Germline values: CDR1 DFQATT, CDR2 SNEGSKA (reference sequence). The CDR3 is made up of 16 amino acids.

This clonotype was picked up a small number of times. The chain's CDR3 is CSVSGTGGYEQYF. The DNA of the CDR3 is TGCAGCGTTTCCGGGACGGGTGGCTACGAGCAGTACTTC. The chain is built from TRBV29-1 and TRBJ2-7, with D perhaps TRBD1 or TRBD2 (5 bases each). The CDR3 is 13 amino acids. Germline loops: CDR1 SQVTM, CDR2 ANQGSEA. The V end lost 5 bases, the J end lost 3 bases, and 14 bases lay between the germline ends.

The V gene is TRBV20-1, the J gene TRBJ2-3, with a possible D match to TRBD1 (6 bases). Looked up from germline, CDR1 is DFQATT and CDR2 is SNEGSKA (reference sequence). Trimming took off 6 bases at V and 4 bases at J, with 11 bases between the two ends. The CDR3 totals 12 residues. The CDR3 here is CSARGVADTQYF. The CDR3 bases are TGCAGTGCCAGGGGTGTTGCAGATACGCAGTATTTT.

The chain uses TRBV5-6 and TRBJ2-5; possibly TRBD1 or TRBD2 for D (5 bases each). Germline loops: CDR1 SGHDT, CDR2 YYEEEE. This CDR3 contains 14 residues. V shed 4 bases and J shed 4 bases, with 14 bases lying between them. As DNA, the CDR3 is TGTGCCAGCAGCCCGGGACCGAGAGGAGAGACCCAGTACTTC. Its protein product is CASSPGPRGETQYF.